The 15 T cell receptor beta chains presented below share a single source sample, sequenced in a study of control samples from healthy donors and cancer patients. Clones were sequenced by immunoSEQ multiplex PCR, and TCRdb holds only the in-frame ones, with some missing. The sample includes about 160,000 clones, 70% to 90% seen only once; the top ten take 12%. Sequenced: blood. The receptors derive from a man in his thirties or forties in good health.

The CDR3 region is CASSLYVAGPDTQYF. The CDR3 nucleotides are TGTGCCAGCAGCTTGTACGTTGCGGGTCCAGATACGCAGTATTTT. The rearrangement joins TRBV5-4 to TRBJ2-3; weak D call: TRBD2 (5 bases). Trimming removed 1 base at V and 4 bases at J, with 13 bases between. The CDR3 is 15 amino acids. The germline gives CDR1 SGHNT, CDR2 YYREEE (reference sequence).

The chain has TRBV27 and TRBJ1-1; D is unresolved. Per the germline V gene, CDR1 is MNHEY and CDR2 is SMNVEV (reference sequence). This CDR3 is built from 13 residues. Trimming shortened V by 2 bases and J by 4 bases, and 8 bases separated the two germline ends. CDR3 DNA: TGTGCCAGCAGTTTAGGGGTGGGCACTGAAGCTTTCTTT. Its protein product is CASSLGVGTEAFF.

The chain uses TRBV6-5 and TRBJ1-5, with 7 bases lining up with TRBD1. In germline, CDR1 is MNHEY, CDR2 SVGAGI. The CDR3 has 14 residues. V shed 3 bases, J shed 10 bases, and the junction held 9 bases outside the gene matches. In nucleotides, the CDR3 is TGTGCCAGCAGTTATACAGGGGTGGCTCCCCCCCAGCATTTT. It codes for CASSYTGVAPPQHF.

Turning to this clone: The sample contains more than one DNA sequence encoding this CDR3. The chain links TRBV11-2 to TRBJ2-2; 8 bases line up with TRBD2. CDR1 SGHAT and CDR2 FQNNGV come from the germline V gene. This CDR3 contains 16 residues. With V trimmed by 3 bases and J by 1 base, 4 bases remained unmatched. The CDR3 reads CASSLQLAVNTGELFF. CDR3 DNA: TGTGCCAGCAGCTTGCAACTAGCGGTGAACACCGGGGAGCTGTTTTTT. The full variable domain, its missing parts supplied by reference TRBV11-2 and TRBJ2-2, is EAGVAQSPRYKIIEKRQSVAFWCNPISGHATLYWYQQILGQGPKLLIQFQNNGVVDDSQLPKDRFSAERLKGVDSTLKIQPAKLEDSAVYLCASSLQLAVNTGELFFGEGSRLTVL.

The V and J genes are TRBV16 and TRBJ2-1; 8 nucleotides line up with TRBD2. J was trimmed by 5 bases and V by 0 bases; bases with no gene match: 12. CDR3 length equals 18 residues. Per germline, CDR1 KGHSY and CDR2 FQNENV. CDR3 sequence reads: CASSQSLVAGRLNNEQFF. CDR3 coding DNA: TGTGCCAGCAGCCAATCCCTGGTAGCGGGGCGACTCAACAATGAGCAGTTCTTC. Based on the CDR3 plus reference TRBV16 and TRBJ2-1, the full variable domain is GEEVAQTPKHLVRGEGQKAKLYCAPIKGHSYVFWYQQVLKNEFKFLISFQNENVFDETGMPKERFSAKCLPNSPCSLEIQATKLEDSAVYFCASSQSLVAGRLNNEQFFGPGTRLTVL.

This chain joins TRBV6-5 and TRBJ2-7; D assignment may be TRBD1 or TRBD2 (6 bases each). The CDR3 contains 12 residues. The ends were cut back, 6 bases at V and 6 bases at J, with 12 bases in the middle. Per germline, CDR1 MNHEY and CDR2 SVGAGI. In nucleotides, the CDR3 is TGTGCCAGCAGGGGGGGCCCGGGCGAGCAGTACTTC. This translates into CASRGGPGEQYF.

The chain uses TRBV7-9 and TRBJ1-5, with D uncertain. Trimming left V 5 bases short and J 5 bases short, with 19 bases between. The CDR3 has 16 residues. Per the germline V gene, CDR1 is SEHNR and CDR2 is FQNEAQ (reference sequence). CDR3 bases: TGTGCCAGCAGCCACGAGCTGGATGGCCGCTATCAGCCCCAGCATTTT. Residues: CASSHELDGRYQPQHF.

V is TRBV6-6 and J is TRBJ1-5; D is possibly TRBD1 (6 bases). Germline V gene data show CDR1 as MNHNY and CDR2 as SVGAGI (reference sequence). The CDR3 runs 14 residues. V shed 6 bases and J shed 4 bases, with 13 bases lying between them. Here the CDR3 DNA reads TGTGCCAGCAGAATCAGGGGATTAAATCAGCCCCAGCATTTT. This translates into CASRIRGLNQPQHF.

In regard to this clone: A clone one base away is much larger, so this may be a read error. The genes are TRBV2 and TRBJ2-7; D is uncertain. Germline CDR1 SNHLY, CDR2 FYNNEI. V shed 4 bases and J shed 3 bases, with 7 bases lying between them. The CDR3 runs to 12 residues. The CDR3 DNA sequence: TGTGCCAGCAGTGCCCAGAACTACGAGCAGTACTTC. Its translation is CASSAQNYEQYF. Variable domain in full (rest from reference TRBV2 and TRBJ2-7): EPEVTQTPSHQVTQMGQEVILRCVPISNHLYFYWYRQILGQKVEFLVSFYNNEISEKSEIFDDQFSVERPDGSNFTLKIRSTKLEDSAMYFCASSAQNYEQYFGPGTRLTVT.

This chain uses TRBV29-1 with TRBJ1-2, with D possibly being TRBD1 (5 bases). This CDR3 comprises 14 residues. CDR1 and CDR2 (germline): SQVTM, ANQGSEA. V lost 4 bases to trimming and J lost 2 bases, with 14 bases between them. The CDR3 bases are TGCAGCGTTGCCCCGGGAGGGACCAACTATGGCTACACCTTC. Translation: CSVAPGGTNYGYTF.

The chain employs TRBV7-9 and TRBJ2-7; D is unresolved. This CDR3 region has 14 residues. Germline assignment: CDR1 SEHNR and CDR2 FQNEAQ (reference sequence). V lost 0 bases, J lost 4 bases, and 10 bases lay in between. In DNA, the CDR3 is TGTGCCAGCAGCTTAGCGGGGAACCCATACGAGCAGTACTTC. This translates into CASSLAGNPYEQYF.

This sequence joins TRBV3-1 (or the pseudogene TRBV3-2) and TRBJ2-2, with 10 bases identical to TRBD1. V trimming: 3 bases; J trimming: 2 bases; junction bases outside the gene matches: 3. The CDR3 totals 16 residues. Germline V gives CDR1 LGHDT, CDR2 YNNKEL (reference sequence). CDR3 sequence reads: CASSHRQGANTGELFF. CDR3 DNA: TGTGCCAGCAGCCATAGACAGGGGGCAAACACCGGGGAGCTGTTTTTT.

The chain combines TRBV5-1 with TRBJ2-1; 11 positions agree with TRBD2. Trimming at V came to 4 bases and at J to 10 bases, leaving 13 bases not matched to a gene. Germline V CDR1 and CDR2: SGHRS, YFSETQ. The CDR3 length is 16 residues. CDR3 DNA sequence: TGCGCCAGCAGCACCGATAGCGGGGGGGCTAGTAGCGAGCAGTTCTTC. Protein sequence: CASSTDSGGASSEQFF. Together with reference TRBV5-1 and TRBJ2-1, the CDR3 gives the full variable domain: KAGVTQTPRYLIKTRGQQVTLSCSPISGHRSVSWYQQTPGQGLQFLFEYFSETQRNKGNFPGRFSGRQFSNSRSEMNVSTLELGDSALYLCASSTDSGGASSEQFFGPGTRLTVL.

This clone has just one count. The gene calls are TRBV18 and TRBJ2-2; maybe TRBD1 (6 bases). The CDR3 covers 15 residues. The germline CDR1 and CDR2 sequences are KGHSH and LQKENI. V lost 2 bases and J 6 bases, leaving 13 bases between the germline ends. The CDR3 protein is CASSPDRQVSGELFF. The DNA of the CDR3 is TGTGCCAGCTCACCAGATCGACAGGTTTCCGGGGAGCTGTTTTTT.

This sequence joins TRBV5-1 and TRBJ2-2; perhaps TRBD1 as D (6 bases). Deletions cut 0 bases from V and 6 bases from J, with 15 bases between. Germline assignment: CDR1 SGHRS and CDR2 YFSETQ. This CDR3 region has 16 residues. DNA for the CDR3: TGCGCCAGCAGCTTGGCCACCTTGACAGGTGCCGGGGAGCTGTTTTTT. This codes for CASSLATLTGAGELFF.